This note documents a single T cell receptor (beta chain) sequence. This sample was taken from a study of blood T cell repertoires in COVID-19. J was trimmed by 5 bases and V by 5 bases; bases with no gene match: 2. Germline CDR1 SNHLY, CDR2 FYNNEI. The CDR3 has 12 amino acids. As originally analysed: The assay estimated nucleated cells by amplifying reference gene primers. Assay: immunoSEQ multiplex PCR; the TCRdb copy retains only in-frame clones and omits some. V and J calls and clone size come straight from that table; D and trimming were deduced from the DNA. The table records 450,000 or so clones, about nine tenths of them present only once.

This clonotype originated in a man younger than 35 who had recovered from COVID-19. Sequencing was done on a sample of PBMCs or T cells enriched from blood (not recorded which). This rearrangement joins TRBV2 to TRBJ1-1; 7 bases are shared with TRBD1. The CDR3 loop is CASSPQGTEAFF. The CDR3 region has the DNA TGTGCCAGCAGTCCACAGGGGACTGAAGCTTTCTTT.